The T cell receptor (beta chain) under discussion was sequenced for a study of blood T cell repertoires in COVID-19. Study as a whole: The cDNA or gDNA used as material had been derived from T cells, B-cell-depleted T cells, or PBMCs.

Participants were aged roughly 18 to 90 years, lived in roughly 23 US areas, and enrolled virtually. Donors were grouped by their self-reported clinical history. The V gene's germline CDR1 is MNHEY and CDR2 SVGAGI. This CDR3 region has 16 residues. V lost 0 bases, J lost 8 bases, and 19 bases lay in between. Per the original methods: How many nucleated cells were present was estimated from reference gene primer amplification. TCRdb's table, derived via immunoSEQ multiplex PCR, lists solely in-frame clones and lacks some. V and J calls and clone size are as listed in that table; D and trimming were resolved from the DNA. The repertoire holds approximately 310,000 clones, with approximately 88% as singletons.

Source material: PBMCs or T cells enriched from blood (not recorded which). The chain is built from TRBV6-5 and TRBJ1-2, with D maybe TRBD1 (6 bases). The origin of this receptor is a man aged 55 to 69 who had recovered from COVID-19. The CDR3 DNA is TGTGCCAGCAGTTACTCCGGGGCGGACAGTGGTTTGGGCTACACCTTC. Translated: CASSYSGADSGLGYTF.